What follows are 2 T cell receptor beta chains derived from one specimen sequenced in a study of Graves' ophthalmopathy and Graves' hyperthyroidism. Researchers took RNA transcripts and amplified TCR beta CDR3 regions from them. Second-round multiplex PCR came after first-round RT-PCR with HTBI primers. TCRdb fed the multiplex PCR reads into MiXCR, producing one record per CDR3 protein. Found here are about 740,000 distinct CDR3 sequences, 40% of them singletons; the top ten hold 44%. The sample comprised peripheral blood. The receptors come from an adult man with Graves' ophthalmopathy.

In regard to this clonotype: The germline gene is not matched at one end of the junction; a read error may be the cause. The J gene is TRBJ1-2, the V gene TRBV27; 8 bases align to TRBD1. The CDR3 runs 13 residues. The germline V gene encodes CDR1 MNHEY and CDR2 SMNVEV (reference sequence). CDR3 sequence (DNA): TGTGCCAGCAGTTTGTGGGACAGGTACTTTGGTGCCTTC. Translation: CASSLWDRYFGAF.

The V gene is TRBV5-1, the J gene TRBJ1-2; TRBD1 agrees at 8 bases. The CDR3 is 15 amino acids. Germline V gene lookup returns CDR1 SGHRS and CDR2 YFSETQ. Unmatched junction bases numbered 8, after V lost 2 bases and J lost 5 bases. Written as DNA, the CDR3 is TGCGCCAGCAGCTTCGGACAGGGAATAGGGTATGGCTACACCTTC. Translated: CASSFGQGIGYGYTF.